This passage covers 22 T cell receptor beta chains from one sample sequenced in a study of blood T cells in healthy people across ages. A second PCR, run for roughly 6 to 11 cycles, used a sample-barcoded 5' primer plus a J-beta primer mix. TCRdb called the 5' RACE reads again in MiXCR, with one record for every CDR3 protein. The sample holds hundreds of thousands of distinct CDR3 sequences, about 24% seen once. This sample also appeared in a second study, on T cells of mothers and their children.

The material sequenced was blood. The receptors stem from a boy between 10 and 17 years old in good health.

This clonotype has only a few counts. The CDR3 bases are TGTGCCAGCAGCTTACCAAGGGGACCAGGGGCAGGCGAAAACATTCAGTACTTC. Translated: CASSLPRGPGAGENIQYF. V gene TRBV7-2 combines with J gene TRBJ2-4; D possibly corresponds to TRBD1 (6 bases). V was shortened by 2 bases and J by 5 bases, with 22 bases between the two germline ends. This CDR3 has 18 amino acids. Germline assignment: CDR1 SGHTA and CDR2 FQGNSA. Full variable domain (missing parts from reference TRBV7-2 and TRBJ2-4): GAGVSQSPSNKVTEKGKDVELRCDPISGHTALYWYRQSLGQGLEFLIYFQGNSAPDKSGLPSDRFSAERTGGSVSTLTIQRTQQEDSAVYLCASSLPRGPGAGENIQYFGAGTRLSVL.

This clonotype was found a few times. This rearrangement joins TRBV12-3 or TRBV12-4 to TRBJ2-3; no clear D. V lost 5 bases and J lost 6, with 9 bases in between. The CDR3 runs 12 residues. This CDR3 is CASSRLLDTQYF. Here the CDR3 DNA reads TGTGCCAGCAGTCGCCTATTGGATACGCAGTATTTT.

The chain is built from TRBV29-1 and TRBJ1-2; D ambiguous. There are 13 residues in the CDR3. Germline V gene lookup returns CDR1 SQVTM and CDR2 ANQGSEA. The V and J ends lost 3 bases and 6 bases respectively, with 14 bases between them. The CDR3 reads CSVDGWSGDGYTF. The DNA for the CDR3 is TGCAGCGTTGACGGGTGGTCCGGTGATGGCTACACCTTC.

The J gene is TRBJ2-1, the V gene TRBV11-2; 7 bases map to TRBD2. This CDR3 spans 14 amino acids. The V segment lost 5 bases and the J segment 6 bases; nucleotides outside the gene matches: 7. Germline CDR1 reads SGHAT; CDR2 reads FQNNGV. Here the CDR3 DNA reads TGTGCCAGCAGCCCGCGGACTAGTTCCAATGAGCAGTTCTTC. Protein sequence: CASSPRTSSNEQFF. Looking up the rest from reference TRBV11-2 and TRBJ2-1 gives the full variable domain: EAGVAQSPRYKIIEKRQSVAFWCNPISGHATLYWYQQILGQGPKLLIQFQNNGVVDDSQLPKDRFSAERLKGVDSTLKIQPAKLEDSAVYLCASSPRTSSNEQFFGPGTRLTVL.

This clonotype was picked up a small number of times. This rearrangement joins TRBV5-5 to TRBJ1-6; D is possibly TRBD1 (6 bases). Germline CDR1 is SGHKS and CDR2 is YYEKEE (reference sequence). The CDR3 has 14 amino acids. V lost 4 bases and J 5 bases, leaving 10 bases between the germline ends. This CDR3 reads CASSQGQNNSPLHF. The CDR3 coding sequence is TGTGCCAGCAGCCAGGGACAAAATAATTCACCCCTCCACTTT.

This chain's CDR3 is CASSSGLSGGNEQFF. CDR3 DNA sequence: TGCGCCAGCAGCTCCGGCCTTAGCGGGGGGAATGAGCAGTTCTTC. The chain joins TRBV5-1 to TRBJ2-1; 10 nucleotides align to TRBD2. The CDR3 is made up of 15 amino acids. Germline CDR1 reads SGHRS; CDR2 reads YFSETQ. The V segment lost 3 bases and the J segment 7 bases; nucleotides outside the gene matches: 7.

The chain carries TRBV11-2 and TRBJ1-2; 10 nucleotides align to TRBD1. With 5 bases clipped from V and 3 bases from J, the junction kept 9 bases outside the gene matches. CDR1 and CDR2 (germline): SGHAT, FQNNGV. This CDR3 region has 16 residues. CDR3 in amino acids: CASSPRTGGLDYGYTF. For the CDR3, the DNA is TGTGCCAGCAGCCCCCGGACAGGGGGTCTTGACTATGGCTACACCTTC.

The V call is TRBV28, the J call TRBJ2-1; 13 bases fit TRBD2. Trimming removed 3 bases from V and 9 bases from J; junction bases left unmatched: 8. The CDR3 loop spans 16 amino acids. In germline, CDR1 is MDHEN, CDR2 SYDVKM. CDR3 protein: CASSFEGLAGLGEQFF. CDR3 sequence (DNA): TGTGCCAGCAGTTTTGAGGGACTAGCGGGACTCGGTGAGCAGTTCTTC.

The V and J genes are TRBV6-6 and TRBJ2-7, with TRBD1 identical over 7 bases. V lost 7 bases, J lost 3 bases, and 12 bases stayed unmatched. The length of the CDR3 is 15 residues. Germline CDR1 reads MNHNY; CDR2 reads SVGAGI (reference sequence). The CDR3 spells CASTMGTGEYYEQYF. In DNA form, the CDR3 reads TGTGCCAGCACCATGGGCACAGGGGAATACTACGAGCAGTACTTC.

This clonotype was detected only a few times. The chain carries TRBV6-1 and TRBJ1-1; D gene unclear. CDR1 and CDR2 from the germline V gene are MNHNS and SASEGT. The CDR3 is 11 residues long. Trimming pared 6 bases from V and 3 bases from J, leaving 5 bases between. CDR3 in amino acids: CASRADTEAFF. For the CDR3, the DNA is TGTGCCAGCAGAGCAGACACTGAAGCTTTCTTT.

This clonotype was seen a few times. The V gene is TRBV5-1, the J gene TRBJ2-6; 9 nucleotides agree with TRBD1. The germline gives CDR1 SGHRS, CDR2 YFSETQ. After removal of 0 bases from V and 0 bases from J, the junction contained 7 bases not matched to a gene. The CDR3 consists of 19 residues. CDR3 nucleotides: TGCGCCAGCAGCTTGGGAGTCGGGACAGGGACCTCTGGGGCCAACGTCCTGACTTTC. This gives the protein CASSLGVGTGTSGANVLTF. The full variable domain, in which reference TRBV5-1 and TRBJ2-6 provide the parts outside the CDR3, is KAGVTQTPRYLIKTRGQQVTLSCSPISGHRSVSWYQQTPGQGLQFLFEYFSETQRNKGNFPGRFSGRQFSNSRSEMNVSTLELGDSALYLCASSLGVGTGTSGANVLTFGAGSRLTVL.

The rearrangement uses TRBV12-3 or TRBV12-4 and TRBJ2-3; 10 bases line up with TRBD2. Trimming at V came to 1 base and at J to 4 bases, leaving 8 bases not matched to a gene. This CDR3 contains 17 residues. CDR3 sequence reads: CASSLGAAGGRADTQYF. The CDR3 coding sequence is TGTGCCAGCAGTTTAGGGGCAGCGGGGGGGCGCGCAGATACGCAGTATTTT.

This clonotype was recorded a few times. The genes are TRBV5-8 and TRBJ1-2; D call uncertain. There are 16 residues in the CDR3. V was cut by 4 bases and J by 3 bases, with 19 bases left in between. Germline lookup yields CDR1 SGHTS and CDR2 YDEGEE. The CDR3 loop is CASSRYNGLLDYGYTF. The CDR3 nucleotides are TGTGCCAGCAGCCGTTATAACGGACTACTAGACTATGGCTACACCTTC. The full variable domain, rest sourced from reference TRBV5-8 and TRBJ1-2, is EAGVTQSPTHLIKTRGQQATLRCSPISGHTSVYWYQQALGLGLQFLLWYDEGEERNRGNFPPRFSGRQFPNYSSELNVNALELEDSALYLCASSRYNGLLDYGYTFGSGTRLTVV.

This clonotype was counted at least ten times. The J gene is TRBJ2-7, the V gene TRBV15, with TRBD1 as a possible D gene (5 bases). This CDR3 has 15 amino acids. Germline CDR1 is LNHNV and CDR2 is YYDKDF (reference sequence). V was trimmed by 0 bases and J by 1 base, leaving 10 bases between them. The DNA of the CDR3 is TGTGCCACCAGCAGAGAAAATTCAGGGTCCTACGAGCAGTACTTC. Its translation: CATSRENSGSYEQYF.

This chain's CDR3 is CSVEVIGRAGGYGYTF. In nucleotides, the CDR3 is TGCAGCGTTGAAGTAATTGGCCGGGCAGGGGGCTATGGCTACACCTTC. V usage is TRBV29-1 and J usage is TRBJ1-2, with 7 nucleotides matching TRBD1. V was clipped by 1 base and J by 4 bases; unmatched bases: 12. The CDR3 length is 16 residues. Germline V gene lookup returns CDR1 SQVTM and CDR2 ANQGSEA.

V gene TRBV20-1 combines with J gene TRBJ1-5, with a possible D match to TRBD1 (6 bases). V was cut by 5 bases and J by 2 bases, with 10 bases left in between. CDR1 is DFQATT and CDR2 is SNEGSKA in the germline V gene (reference sequence). The CDR3 covers 13 residues. CDR3 protein: CSAWGLGNQPQHF. The DNA for the CDR3 is TGCAGTGCTTGGGGGCTGGGCAATCAGCCCCAGCATTTT.

This clonotype appeared a few times. The rearrangement links TRBV15 to TRBJ2-1; 9 bases are shared with TRBD2. The CDR3 extends over 17 amino acids. Per germline, CDR1 LNHNV and CDR2 YYDKDF (reference sequence). Trimming removed 0 bases from V and 4 bases from J; junction bases left unmatched: 7. Here the CDR3 reads CATSRDPAGGLYNEQFF. The CDR3 nucleotides are TGTGCCACCAGCAGAGATCCAGCGGGAGGCCTTTACAATGAGCAGTTCTTC.

This clonotype occurred a few times. J is TRBJ1-1 and V is TRBV3-1; D call uncertain. V was shortened by 2 bases and J by 0 bases, with 10 bases between the two germline ends. Germline CDR1 reads LGHDT; CDR2 reads YNNKEL (reference sequence). The CDR3 consists of 15 residues. The CDR3 nucleotides are TGTGCCAGCAGCCAACGGGCCGCCATGAACACTGAAGCTTTCTTT. Its protein product is CASSQRAAMNTEAFF.

CDR3 DNA sequence: TGTGCCAGCAGTTTTATTCCGGTGAGCTCCTACAATGAGCAGTTCTTC. Translated: CASSFIPVSSYNEQFF. The genes are TRBV12-3 or TRBV12-4 and TRBJ2-1; no reliable D call. V was clipped by 3 bases and J by 0 bases, with 12 bases between them. CDR3 length: 16 residues.

The CDR3 bases are TGCAGTGCTAAATCACCCCAAGGCAGATCAGAGACCCAGTACTTC. Protein sequence: CSAKSPQGRSETQYF. The chain carries TRBV20-1 and TRBJ2-5; D is undetermined. The germline V and J ends were trimmed by 4 bases and 4 bases, with 19 bases remaining between them. CDR3 length equals 15 residues. Germline V gives CDR1 DFQATT, CDR2 SNEGSKA (reference sequence).

The V gene is TRBV7-2, the J gene TRBJ1-5; D remains unclear. V was shortened by 8 bases and J by 0 bases, with 14 bases between the two germline ends. The CDR3 is 15 amino acids. Germline lookup yields CDR1 SGHTA and CDR2 FQGNSA. As DNA, the CDR3 is TGTGCCAGCTCCTCTGATGGGATTAGCAATCAGCCCCAGCATTTT. This codes for CASSSDGISNQPQHF.

The chain employs TRBV28 and TRBJ2-3; D is possibly TRBD1 (5 bases). CDR3 length equals 15 residues. From germline, CDR1 is MDHEN and CDR2 SYDVKM. V was shortened by 6 bases and J by 1 base, with 14 bases between the two germline ends. The CDR3: CASSSVDRRTDTQYF. CDR3 in DNA: TGTGCCAGCAGCTCCGTCGACAGACGCACAGATACGCAGTATTTT.